The entry that follows covers one T cell receptor beta chain sequence. This clone has a single count. Its specific antigen is unknown. Base qualities are not at hand, and no much larger clone is one base apart. The time point label for this specimen denotes: baseline before first vaccination. Samples from vaccinated people were obtained from the UK trials COV001 and COV002, which included a single-blind randomized controlled phase 2/3 trial of AZD1222 (ChAdOx1 nCoV-19) in healthy adults. Trial participant PBMC samples were collected at day 0 and day 28 after the second dose for TCRbeta chain sequencing. The CDR3 regions of human TCRbeta chains were subjected to immunosequencing. For the original study's pipeline: TCRs in the repertoires were compared against a reference library of SARS-CoV-2-specific TCRs that had been generated with the MIRA antigen-specificity platform. Breadth was defined as the fraction of unique TCRs that were SARS-CoV-2-associated, and depth was defined as the fraction of total T cells that were SARS-CoV-2-associated. Each spike-specific TCR was assigned to its reactive spike region and to a CD4 or CD8 class using the MIRA data. Log10-transformed breadth and depth values were compared by one-way ANOVA with Sidak's multiple comparisons tests. The table was pulled from immuneACCESS by TCRdb, which kept in-frame rearrangements only. Such tables lose some clones; where checked, under half of the loss comes from unresolved V genes, and the rest has no known cause. Clonal size and the V and J genes are those of that table, whereas D and trimming came from the DNA. In this sample the table shows 85,000 to 100,000 clones, 70% to 85% of which occur a single time. The top ten clonotypes cover under 25% of the sample.

The data are from a study of T cell responses to AZD1222 COVID-19 vaccine (dated by TCRdb to about 2021). For the study in its entirety: AZD1222 recipients with second doses at about 4 weeks or about 12 weeks were pooled, because spike-specific TCR depth and breadth did not differ between schedules. A total of 230 to 250 trial participants underwent TCR sequencing, of whom around 200 received two doses of AZD1222 and about 25 received two doses of the MenACWY control vaccine. Trial participants were enrolled by age into subgroups of 18-55, 56-69 and 70-plus years, and around 150, 29 and 61 TCR-sequenced participants, respectively, were included in these subgroups. Summary of the overall study and its limitations: No day 14 peak-response samples were available, so repertoires were characterized only after the peak T cell response. The whole spike protein was spanned by vaccine-associated CD4 TCRs, and dominant responses were seen in regions 160-218 and 743-854. Reportedly, close to half of the unique spike-specific TCRs recognized epitopes lying outside the regions that are mutated in the B.1.351 and B.1.1.7 variants. Only a handful of AZD1222 recipients were SARS-CoV-2 seropositive at baseline, limiting conclusions about previously exposed vaccinees. The 56-69-year group was small, and its depth increase did not reach significance, likely because of low power. Most participants were white British and females outnumbered males, and the authors suggested that clonal diversity may have been underestimated. Spike-specific TCR breadth and depth rose significantly after two AZD1222 doses compared with day 0 and with MenACWY recipients.

The specimen was peripheral blood, collected on day 0 of AZD1222 vaccination. This sequence was found in an adult in good health.

Here is the DNA: TGTGCCAGCAGTTTAACAGCCCAATCTCCCCAGCATTTT. The resulting protein is CASSLTAQSPQHF. The chain links TRBV28 with TRBJ1-5, with no confidently assigned D gene. The CDR3 starts with the cysteine, ends with the phenylalanine, and has 13 residues. Only the CDR3 DNA is retained, 39 bases long and in frame from the first base. CDR1 and CDR2, per the germline V gene, are MDHEN and SYDVKM. The germline ends are 12 bases apart after V is trimmed by 2 bases and J by 10 bases.